This T cell receptor beta chain emerged from a study of OX40 agonist ivuxolimab in advanced cancers. Turning to the overall study: Ivuxolimab, which targeted the costimulatory receptor OX40 (CD134), was an agonistic, fully human IgG2 monoclonal antibody. Intravenous ivuxolimab was administered to patients every 2 weeks at six dose levels: 0.01, 0.1, 0.3, 1.5, 3 and 10 mg/kg. Of the roughly 51 patients in dose escalation, about 20 had hepatocellular carcinoma, roughly 15 had melanoma, 9 had renal cell carcinoma and 9 had head and neck cancer. In the dose-escalation cohort, 82.7% of patients were male, and the mean age was about 55 years, with a range of about 23 to 90. Prior anti-PD-1, anti-PD-L1 or anti-CTLA-4 therapy was permitted, and about two fifths of dose-escalation patients had received checkpoint inhibitors. Partial responses occurred in three dose-escalation patients: two with cutaneous melanoma and one with hepatocellular carcinoma. The point of sequencing TCRbeta in the periphery was to test whether ivuxolimab changed TCR sequence diversity and drove clonal T-cell expansion. The paper reports the monotherapy dose-escalation portion (N ≈ 50 patients) of the phase I ivuxolimab trial.

The trial excluded patients who had a history of autoimmune disease or were on systemic immunosuppression. In every dose cohort, peripheral blood was drawn for TCR sequencing at baseline, cycle 4 day 1, and cycle 7 day 1. The samples were drawn from a first-in-human, open-label, multicenter phase I dose-escalation trial of ivuxolimab. Adults with locally advanced or metastatic head and neck squamous cell, hepatocellular, melanoma or renal cell carcinoma were enrolled in the trial. Before TCR sequencing, CD4+ T cells and CD8+ T cells were sorted from peripheral blood as separate populations. What the study reported, not specific to this receptor: Low levels of normalized T-cell clonal expansion were also shown by some nonresponding patients. Partial responders in the 0.1-3.0 mg/kg groups had among the lowest normalized peripheral clonal expansion, especially among CD8+ T cells. Clonal expansion of both CD4+ and CD8+ blood T cells was observed from baseline to week 6 at doses 0.1 to 3.0 mg/kg. The antigen specificity of the peripheral T cells that underwent clonal expansion was not determined. After ivuxolimab, more expanded clones were found on average in CD8+ T cells than in CD4+ T cells.

About this clone itself: Its antigen is currently not known. No base qualities exist here, and no much larger clone lies one base off it.

The cysteine opens and the phenylalanine closes a CDR3 of 14 amino acids. Only the CDR3 part of the read is kept: 42 bases, read in frame from the first base. Taken from the germline V gene, the CDR1 and CDR2 loops are MDHEN and SYDVKM. Trimming accounts for 5 bases at V and 4 bases at J, while the number of junction bases matched to no gene is 5. For sequencing of the TCRbeta CDR3 region, genomic DNA was extracted from the sorted cells. TCRbeta CDR3 regions were sequenced using the immunoSEQ Assay. TCRdb re-hosts the immuneACCESS table, in-frame sequences only. Its copies lack some clones; in the studies checked, an unresolved V gene accounts for under half of them, and the cause for the rest is not known. In all, the sample holds 85,000 to 90,000 clones, and 92% of those were seen once. The ten top clones hold 0.95% to 1.3% of the sample.

The TCR comes from an adult with an advanced solid tumor such as melanoma, head and neck, liver or kidney cancer. The source material was CD4+ or CD8+ T cells sorted from blood, sampled in a trial of the OX40 agonist ivuxolimab. The chain is encoded by TRBV28 joined to TRBJ1-2, with 9 middle bases fitting TRBD1. The CDR3 region has the sequence CASSLGQGTYGYTF. The nucleotides are TGTGCCAGCAGTCTAGGACAGGGGACCTATGGCTACACCTTC.